This T cell receptor (beta chain) was captured by sequencing in a study of OX40 agonist ivuxolimab in advanced cancers. Across the whole study: The dose-escalation cohort was around 83% male, with a mean age of 60 years, ranging about 23 to 79.

Findings of the study overall: Expanded clones belonging to CD8+ T cells outnumbered, on average, those of CD4+.

Comment on this clone: Its antigen remains unidentified.

J lost 0 bases, V lost 5 bases, and 8 bases had no gene match. Germline CDR1 is SQVTM and CDR2 is ANQGSEA. The CDR3 runs to 17 residues. Measured with immunoSEQ multiplex PCR; TCRdb has only the in-frame clones, and not every one. The sample lists 37,000 or so clones, roughly 69% occurring once. Peripheral blood came from all dose cohorts at three timepoints. The receptor was isolated from an adult with an advanced solid tumor such as melanoma, head and neck, liver or kidney cancer. This sample comprised CD4+ or CD8+ T cells sorted from blood, obtained in a trial of the OX40 agonist ivuxolimab. The V gene is TRBV29-1, the J gene TRBJ2-2, with 11 bases aligning to TRBD2. As DNA, the CDR3 is TGCAGCGTTACCCTGGGACTAGCGGCCGCGAACACCGGGGAGCTGTTTTTT. This sequence encodes CSVTLGLAAANTGELFF.